The 20 T cell receptor beta chains in this list originate from one sample, sequenced in a study of T cell responses to AZD1222 COVID-19 vaccine. Clones were sequenced by immunoSEQ multiplex PCR, and TCRdb holds only the in-frame ones, with some missing. The sample carries more than 90,000 clones, around nine tenths recorded once. The sample in question was peripheral blood, obtained 28 days after the second AZD1222 dose. These receptor sequences come from an adult who received the AZD1222 COVID-19 vaccine.

The genes are TRBV30 and TRBJ1-2, with 7 bases aligning to TRBD1. The CDR3 has 14 residues. The ends lost 1 base at V and 4 bases at J; junction bases unmatched: 6. Looked up from germline, CDR1 is GTSNPN and CDR2 is SVGIG (reference sequence). The CDR3 spells CAWSEGGQGYGYTF. DNA of the CDR3: TGTGCCTGGAGTGAAGGGGGCCAAGGCTATGGCTACACCTTC.

The gene calls are TRBV6-5 and TRBJ1-5; D remains unclear. This CDR3 comprises 13 residues. V lost 5 bases to trimming and J lost 5 bases, with 10 bases between them. CDR1 MNHEY and CDR2 SVGAGI come from the germline V gene. CDR3: CASSRMRDQPQHF. The CDR3 DNA is TGTGCCAGCAGTAGAATGAGGGATCAGCCCCAGCATTTT.

The V gene is TRBV2, the J gene TRBJ2-7; possibly TRBD2 for D (6 bases). CDR3 length equals 13 residues. With 4 bases removed from V and 2 bases from J, the gap between germline ends came to 9 bases. Germline-derived CDR1 and CDR2 are SNHLY and FYNNEI. The CDR3, as DNA: TGTGCCAGCAGTGGTAGCGGCGCCTACGAGCAGTACTTC. Protein product: CASSGSGAYEQYF.

This clone was detected once. The chain couples TRBV6-2 or TRBV6-3 to TRBJ1-5; 8 nucleotides line up with TRBD1. The germline gives CDR1 MNHEY, CDR2 SVGEGT. V dropped 6 bases and J dropped 1; count of bases not matched to a gene: 5. There are 15 residues in the CDR3. The CDR3 nucleotides read TGTGCCAGCAGCCGACAGGGGTCGAGCAATCAGCCCCAGCATTTT. This translates into CASSRQGSSNQPQHF.

CDR3 sequence (DNA): TGTGCCACCCGCATTTCAGCGGGAGGTAATGAGCAGTTCTTC. Protein sequence: CATRISAGGNEQFF. This chain connects TRBV15 to TRBJ2-1, with TRBD2 matching 9 bases. The CDR3 is 14 residues long. V lost 8 bases to trimming and J lost 7 bases; unmatched junction nucleotides: 9. The germline V gene encodes CDR1 LNHNV and CDR2 YYDKDF (reference sequence).

The CDR3 reads CASIPSGAGATNEKLFF. DNA for the CDR3: TGTGCCAGTATTCCATCGGGAGCAGGAGCAACTAATGAAAAACTGTTTTTT. The V and J genes are TRBV19 and TRBJ1-4, with no clear D. Germline CDR1 reads LNHDA; CDR2 reads SQIVND (reference sequence). The germline V and J ends were trimmed by 7 bases and 0 bases, with 18 bases remaining between them. The CDR3 sequence is 17 residues long.

The V call is TRBV5-1, the J call TRBJ2-1; 7 bases line up with TRBD2. This CDR3 has 16 amino acids. With 0 bases clipped from V and 6 bases from J, the junction kept 9 bases outside the gene matches. Germline CDR1 reads SGHRS; CDR2 reads YFSETQ. The CDR3 protein is CASSLDIGGSGNEQFF. For the CDR3, the DNA is TGCGCCAGCAGCTTGGATATAGGCGGGAGCGGCAATGAGCAGTTCTTC.

The V and J genes are TRBV9 and TRBJ2-2; no clear D gene. This CDR3 is 14 amino acids long. Germline V lookup: CDR1 SGDLS, CDR2 YYNGEE. The V end lost 0 bases, the J end lost 1 base, and 4 bases lay between the germline ends. For the CDR3, the DNA is TGTGCCAGCAGCGTAGGGGGGAACACCGGGGAGCTGTTTTTT. Translating gives CASSVGGNTGELFF.

This chain joins TRBV12-3 or TRBV12-4 and TRBJ2-7; D is possibly TRBD2 (6 bases). This CDR3 region has 13 residues. Deletions cut 7 bases from V and 2 bases from J, with 12 bases between. The CDR3 DNA sequence: TGTGCCAGCACCAAAGGAGGGCCCTACGAGCAGTACTTC. This gives the protein CASTKGGPYEQYF.

This clone was observed a few times. The same CDR3 also results from other DNA sequences found in this sample. This CDR3 is CASSPTGDTEAFF. The DNA for the CDR3 is TGTGCCAGCAGCCCAACGGGGGACACTGAAGCTTTCTTT. This chain connects TRBV11-2 to TRBJ1-1; maybe TRBD1 (5 bases). There are 13 residues in the CDR3. The germline V gene encodes CDR1 SGHAT and CDR2 FQNNGV. V was shortened by 5 bases and J by 3 bases, with 10 bases between the two germline ends.

The chain couples TRBV6-4 to TRBJ2-1, with D uncertain. Germline values: CDR1 MRHNA, CDR2 SNTAGT. Between the trimmed V and J ends, which lost 0 bases and 7 bases, there was a span of 7 bases. The CDR3 runs to 13 residues. This CDR3 is CASSDSSENEQFF. DNA of the CDR3: TGTGCCAGCAGTGACTCGAGCGAGAATGAGCAGTTCTTC.

V gene TRBV6-5 combines with J gene TRBJ2-1; 9 nucleotides match TRBD2. The CDR3 runs 15 residues. V lost 10 bases and J lost 6; bases outside the gene matches: 13. Germline lookup yields CDR1 MNHEY and CDR2 SVGAGI. The CDR3 nucleotides read TGTGCCAACAATAGCGGGAGACTCTTAGGCAATGAGCAGTTCTTC. This codes for CANNSGRLLGNEQFF.

V gene TRBV28 combines with J gene TRBJ2-3, with TRBD2 matching 9 bases. V dropped 5 bases and J dropped 8; count of bases not matched to a gene: 11. There are 15 residues in the CDR3. The germline V gene has CDR1 MDHEN and CDR2 SYDVKM. CDR3 DNA: TGTGCCAGCAGTATGAGCGGGAGGTCTGGAGGTACGCAGTATTTT. Its protein product is CASSMSGRSGGTQYF.

This clone appeared once. This rearrangement joins TRBV5-1 to TRBJ1-1; D not resolved. V was shortened by 3 bases and J by 0 bases, with 6 bases between the two germline ends. This CDR3 has 13 amino acids. CDR1 and CDR2 (germline): SGHRS, YFSETQ. The CDR3 region is CASSYQLNTEAFF. The CDR3, as DNA: TGCGCCAGCAGCTACCAATTGAACACTGAAGCTTTCTTT.

The rearrangement joins TRBV27 to TRBJ1-5; D unresolved. Deletions cut 3 bases from V and 4 bases from J, with 19 bases between. Germline CDR1 and CDR2: MNHEY and SMNVEV (reference sequence). The CDR3 runs 17 residues. CDR3 DNA: TGTGCCAGCAGTTTCCTACCGACCGGGGAAGGGAATCAGCCCCAGCATTTT. Its protein product is CASSFLPTGEGNQPQHF.

In the case of this clone: The junction departs from germline at one end; a sequencing error may be responsible. The V call is TRBV4-1, the J call TRBJ2-1; 14 bases are shared with TRBD2. Germline V gives CDR1 MGHRA, CDR2 YSYEKL. The CDR3 is 18 residues long. The CDR3 bases are TGCGCCCGCAGCCGAACGGGGACTAGCGGGAGAGCGAGCAATGAGCAGTTCTTC. It codes for CARSRTGTSGRASNEQFF.

The chain joins TRBV5-1 to TRBJ1-3; possibly TRBD1 for D (6 bases). The CDR3 covers 18 residues. Germline CDR1 reads SGHRS; CDR2 reads YFSETQ. The ends were cut back, 0 bases at V and 0 bases at J, with 16 bases in the middle. Here the CDR3 DNA reads TGCGCCAGCAGCTTGGACCTGGGACACTCTAGCTCTGGAAACACCATATATTTT. Translation: CASSLDLGHSSSGNTIYF.

The chain employs TRBV6-5 and TRBJ1-6; possibly TRBD1 for D (5 bases). This CDR3 is built from 15 residues. Germline loops: CDR1 MNHEY, CDR2 SVGAGI. Trimming cost V 0 bases and J 7 bases, with 10 bases left between them. The CDR3 here is CASSYSGGDNSPLHF. In nucleotides, the CDR3 is TGTGCCAGCAGTTACTCGGGGGGGGACAATTCACCCCTCCACTTT.

The chain employs TRBV24-1 and TRBJ2-7; the match to TRBD1 covers 9 bases. The CDR3 consists of 15 residues. Germline CDR1 and CDR2: KGHDR and SFDVKD. J gave up 3 bases and V 3 bases, and 5 bases lay outside the gene matches. The CDR3 here is CATSDGTGSDYEQYF. CDR3 DNA sequence: TGTGCCACCAGTGATGGGACAGGGAGTGACTACGAGCAGTACTTC.

V and J are TRBV5-1 and TRBJ2-1; 9 nucleotides line up with TRBD2. V dropped 0 bases and J dropped 3; count of bases not matched to a gene: 7. Germline loops: CDR1 SGHRS, CDR2 YFSETQ. The CDR3 spans 17 residues. CDR3 coding DNA: TGCGCCAGCAGCTTGGATAGCGGGGGCGGATACTACAATGAGCAGTTCTTC. Encoded protein: CASSLDSGGGYYNEQFF. The full variable domain, its missing parts supplied by reference TRBV5-1 and TRBJ2-1, is KAGVTQTPRYLIKTRGQQVTLSCSPISGHRSVSWYQQTPGQGLQFLFEYFSETQRNKGNFPGRFSGRQFSNSRSEMNVSTLELGDSALYLCASSLDSGGGYYNEQFFGPGTRLTVL.